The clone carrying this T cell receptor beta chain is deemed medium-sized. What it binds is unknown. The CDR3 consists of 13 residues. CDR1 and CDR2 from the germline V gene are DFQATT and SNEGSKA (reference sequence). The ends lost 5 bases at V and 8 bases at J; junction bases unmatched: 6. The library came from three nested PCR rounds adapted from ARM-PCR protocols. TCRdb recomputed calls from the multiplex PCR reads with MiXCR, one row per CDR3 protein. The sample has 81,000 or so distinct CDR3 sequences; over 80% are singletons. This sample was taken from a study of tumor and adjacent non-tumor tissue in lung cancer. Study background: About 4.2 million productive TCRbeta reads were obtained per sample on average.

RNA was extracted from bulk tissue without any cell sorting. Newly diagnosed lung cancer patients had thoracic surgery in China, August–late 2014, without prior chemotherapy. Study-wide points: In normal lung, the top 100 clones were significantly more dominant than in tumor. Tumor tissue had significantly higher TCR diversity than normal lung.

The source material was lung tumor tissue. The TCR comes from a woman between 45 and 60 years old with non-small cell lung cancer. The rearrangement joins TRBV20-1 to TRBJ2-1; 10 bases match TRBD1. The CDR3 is CSAPRDRGDEQFF. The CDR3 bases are TGCAGTGCTCCCCGGGACAGGGGTGATGAGCAGTTCTTC.